This is a list of T cell receptor beta chains from one sample in a study of somatic mutations in cytotoxic T cells in rheumatoid arthritis. The assay was immunoSEQ multiplex PCR, and TCRdb's table has in-frame clones only and misses some. The sample includes fewer than 20,000 clones, about 70% of them seen just once. The sample consisted of CD8+ T cells sorted from blood. The receptors originated from an older woman in good health. The CDR3 runs from the conserved cysteine through the conserved F or W. The order of the fields is clone size, V gene, D gene, J gene, CDR3 DNA, CDR3 protein. A D gene is named only where the DNA matches it firmly. Clone size is shown for a subset of rows, as once, few, many or a class of expanded clone.

few	TRBV5-6	NA	TRBJ1-1	TGTGCCAGCAGCTCCTACAGTCTTGAAGCTTTCTTT	CASSSYSLEAFF
NA	TRBV30	NA	TRBJ1-2	TGTGCCTGGATGGGCAGGGAGTATGGCTACACCTTC	CAWMGREYGYTF
NA	TRBV13	TRBD1	TRBJ1-4	TGTGCCAGCAGCCCCGGTCGAACAGGGGGCGATGCAACTAATGAAAAACTGTTTTTT	CASSPGRTGGDATNEKLFF
NA	TRBV2	NA	TRBJ1-1	TGTGCCAGCAGTGAGGGCTCAGGGTACACTGAAGCTTTCTTT	CASSEGSGYTEAFF
once	TRBV4-1	TRBD1	TRBJ1-1	TGCGCCAGCAGCCAACCGGGACAGGGCGCTGATGCTTTCTTT	CASSQPGQGADAFF
once	TRBV12-5	TRBD1	TRBJ1-5	TGTGCTAGTGGTTTCGGGACAGGGCGAGAGAAGAGCAATCAGCCCCAGCATTTT	CASGFGTGREKSNQPQHF
NA	TRBV5-1	NA	TRBJ1-2	TGCGCCAGCAGCTTGGTTCCGGGAGGCGAGGGGTACACCTTC	CASSLVPGGEGYTF
NA	TRBV7-9	NA	TRBJ1-1	TGTGCCAGCAGTAAGGACACCGACACTGAAGCTTTCTTT	CASSKDTDTEAFF
NA	TRBV10-1	TRBD1	TRBJ2-3	TGCGCCAGCACCGGACAGGGCCTAGATACGCAGTATTTT	CASTGQGLDTQYF
few	TRBV5-8	NA	TRBJ1-1	TGTGCCAGCAGCTTGTGGTCCTCCCGGGACACTGAAGCTTTCTTT	CASSLWSSRDTEAFF
NA	TRBV13	NA	TRBJ1-6	TGTGCCAGCAGCTTAGGACAGTATAATTCACCCCTCCACTTT	CASSLGQYNSPLHF
NA	TRBV6-6	NA	TRBJ2-7	TGTGCCAGCAGTCCTCAGGGTCCGGACTACGAGCAGTACTTC	CASSPQGPDYEQYF
few	TRBV6-1	NA	TRBJ2-7	TGTGCCAGCAGTGAAGCCGTGGGCACTCCCCACGAGCAGTACTTC	CASSEAVGTPHEQYF
NA	TRBV7-9	NA	TRBJ2-7	TGTGCCAGCAGCAGCCGGGACACCCACTACGAGCAGTACTTC	CASSSRDTHYEQYF
NA	TRBV10-2	NA	TRBJ2-2	TGCGCCAGCAACCCAGGGAGCGCCGGGGAGCTGTTTTTT	CASNPGSAGELFF
once	TRBV6-4	TRBD1	TRBJ2-2	TGTGCCAGCAGGGCCGGGGACAGCTCTACCGGGGAGCTGTTTTTT	CASRAGDSSTGELFF